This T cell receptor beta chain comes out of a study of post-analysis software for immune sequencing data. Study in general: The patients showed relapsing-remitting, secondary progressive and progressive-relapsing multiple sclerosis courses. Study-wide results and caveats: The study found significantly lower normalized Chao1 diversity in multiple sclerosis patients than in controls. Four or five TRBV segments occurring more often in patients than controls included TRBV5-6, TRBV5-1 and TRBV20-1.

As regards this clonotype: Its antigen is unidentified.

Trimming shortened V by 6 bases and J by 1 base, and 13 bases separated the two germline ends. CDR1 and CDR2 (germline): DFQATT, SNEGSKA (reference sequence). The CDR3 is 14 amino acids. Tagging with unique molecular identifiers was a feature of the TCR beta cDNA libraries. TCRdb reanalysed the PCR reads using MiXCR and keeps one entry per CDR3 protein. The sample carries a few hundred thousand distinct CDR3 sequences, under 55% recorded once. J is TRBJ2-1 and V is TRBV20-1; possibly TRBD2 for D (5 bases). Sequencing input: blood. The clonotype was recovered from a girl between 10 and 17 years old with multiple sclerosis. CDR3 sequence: CSASGGLSYNEQFF. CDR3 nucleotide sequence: TGCAGTGCCTCGGGCGGGCTGTCCTACAATGAGCAGTTCTTC.